Included here is one TCR beta chain sequence, with context. Its antigen is still unknown. Sequencing used immunoSEQ multiplex PCR; TCRdb keeps in-frame clones, though not all of them. Of 17,000 or so clones in the sample, approximately 50% were seen once. CDR3 length equals 17 residues. J was trimmed by 1 base and V by 1 base; bases with no gene match: 6. Germline loops: CDR1 SGHNT, CDR2 YYREEE (reference sequence). The mixed lymphocyte reaction cells were held in coculture (37°C) for six to seven days. This entry comes from a study of siplizumab effects on memory and regulatory T cells. Study-level results: Proliferating Tregs from siplizumab cultures lacked functional confirmation of suppression. The average Treg-derived proportion among mappable alloreactive CD4+ clones was 55% to 80% with siplizumab versus more than 25% in controls.

The TCR sequence derives from a human donor in good health; the cells came from an allogeneic mixed lymphocyte reaction. The sample comprised CFSE-low (dividing) CD4+ T cells sorted from an allogeneic mixed lymphocyte reaction. The chain employs TRBV5-4 and TRBJ2-5; TRBD2 agrees at 11 bases. CDR3 DNA: TGTGCCAGCAGCTTGTTCCCTAGCGGGGGGTTCCAAGAGACCCAGTACTTC. Translating it yields CASSLFPSGGFQETQYF.